One sample yielded the 2 T cell receptor beta chains listed below, sequenced in a study of T cells after posttransplantation cyclophosphamide listed by TCRdb under 2016. The method was the immunoSEQ multiplex PCR assay. The source is immuneACCESS, and TCRdb retained only in-frame sequences with V and J called. Part of the clones is not carried over; for the studies checked, unresolved V genes explain less than half of this, and the remainder is unexplained. The table for this sample lists about 52,000 clones; 94% of them were counted only once. 2.9% of the sample is held by the ten biggest clonotypes. Sequenced input: PBMCs. These TCRs come from a woman aged 25 to 39 in good health and a related stem cell transplant donor.

V usage is TRBV7-8 and J usage is TRBJ1-1; no reliable D call. The V end was cut by 6 bases, the J end by 2 bases, with 13 bases between. This CDR3 region has 14 residues. The germline V gene has CDR1 SGHVS and CDR2 FQNEAQ. Here the CDR3 reads CASSPREGNTEAFF. The DNA for the CDR3 is TGTGCCAGCAGTCCTCGGGAGGGTAACACTGAAGCTTTCTTT.

The rearrangement joins TRBV6-1 to TRBJ2-1, with TRBD2 matching 12 bases. V lost 7 bases, J lost 8 bases, and 6 bases stayed unmatched. CDR1 and CDR2 from the germline V gene are MNHNS and SASEGT. The CDR3 is 14 amino acids. The CDR3 sequence: CASTSGGALYEQFF. In DNA, the CDR3 is TGTGCCAGCACTAGCGGGGGGGCTCTTTATGAGCAGTTCTTC.